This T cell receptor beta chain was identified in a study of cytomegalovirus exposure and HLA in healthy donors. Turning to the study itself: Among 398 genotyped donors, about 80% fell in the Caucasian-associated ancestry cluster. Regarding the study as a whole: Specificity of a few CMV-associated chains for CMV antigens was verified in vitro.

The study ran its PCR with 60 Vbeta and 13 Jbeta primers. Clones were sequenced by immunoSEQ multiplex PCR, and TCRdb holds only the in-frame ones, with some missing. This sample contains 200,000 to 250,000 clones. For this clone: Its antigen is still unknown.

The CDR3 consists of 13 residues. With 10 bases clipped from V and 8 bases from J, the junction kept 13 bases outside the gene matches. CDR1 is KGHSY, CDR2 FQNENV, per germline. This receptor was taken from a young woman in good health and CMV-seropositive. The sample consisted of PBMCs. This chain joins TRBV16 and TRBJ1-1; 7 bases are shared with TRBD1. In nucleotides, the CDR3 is TGTGCCACACGTCGACAGGGTGAACCCGAAGCTTTCTTT. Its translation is CATRRQGEPEAFF. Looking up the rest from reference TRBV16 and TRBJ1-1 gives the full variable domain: GEEVAQTPKHLVRGEGQKAKLYCAPIKGHSYVFWYQQVLKNEFKFLISFQNENVFDETGMPKERFSAKCLPNSPCSLEIQATKLEDSAVYFCATRRQGEPEAFFGQGTRLTVV.